This T cell receptor beta chain was sequenced for a study of CD8+ T cells in alopecia areata. About the research overall: Treated patients swallowed 5 to 10 mg of oral tofacitinib twice daily.

The investigators collected lesional scalp punch biopsies and peripheral blood from alopecia areata patients. Trimming left V 7 bases short and J 3 bases short, with 7 bases between. In germline, CDR1 is GTSNPN, CDR2 SVGIG (reference sequence). The CDR3 loop spans 11 amino acids. It was cDNA, reverse transcribed from extracted RNA, that served as the sequencing template. Measured with immunoSEQ multiplex PCR; TCRdb has only the in-frame clones, and not every one. The sample has hundreds of thousands of clones, under 80% seen once. Sequencing used CD4+ T cells sorted from blood, obtained at week 0. This sequence joins TRBV30 and TRBJ1-3; a weak D match, TRBD1 (5 bases). The sequence was obtained from a human donor with alopecia areata. The CDR3 region is CALDIGNTIYF. CDR3 DNA: TGTGCCTTGGACATTGGAAACACCATATATTTT.